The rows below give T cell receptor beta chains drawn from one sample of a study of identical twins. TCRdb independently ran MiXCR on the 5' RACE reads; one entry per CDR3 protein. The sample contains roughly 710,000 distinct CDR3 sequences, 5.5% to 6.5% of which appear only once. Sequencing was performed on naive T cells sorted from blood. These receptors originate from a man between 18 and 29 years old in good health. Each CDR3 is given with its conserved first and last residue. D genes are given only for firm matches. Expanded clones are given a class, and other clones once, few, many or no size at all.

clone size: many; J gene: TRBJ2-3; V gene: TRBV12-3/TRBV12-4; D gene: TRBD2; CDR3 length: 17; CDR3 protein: CASSDAGTSGPPDTQYF; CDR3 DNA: TGTGCCAGCAGCGACGCCGGGACTAGCGGGCCCCCTGATACGCAGTATTTT
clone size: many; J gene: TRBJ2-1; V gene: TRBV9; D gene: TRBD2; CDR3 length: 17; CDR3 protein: CASSPRTSGISYNEQFF; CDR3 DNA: TGTGCCAGCAGCCCACGGACTAGCGGGATTTCCTACAATGAGCAGTTCTTC
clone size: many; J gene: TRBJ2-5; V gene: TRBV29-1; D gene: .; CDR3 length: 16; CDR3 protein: CSVEDSVSRNQETQYF; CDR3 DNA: TGCAGCGTTGAAGATTCGGTGTCAAGAAACCAAGAGACCCAGTACTTC
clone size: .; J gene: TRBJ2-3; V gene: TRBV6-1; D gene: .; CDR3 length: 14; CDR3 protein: CASSLGITTDTQYF; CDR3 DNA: TGTGCCAGCAGCTTGGGTATCACAACAGATACGCAGTATTTT
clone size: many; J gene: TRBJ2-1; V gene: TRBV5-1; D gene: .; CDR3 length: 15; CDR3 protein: CASSLVGVRYNEQFF; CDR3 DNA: TGCGCCAGCAGCTTGGTAGGAGTAAGGTACAATGAGCAGTTCTTC
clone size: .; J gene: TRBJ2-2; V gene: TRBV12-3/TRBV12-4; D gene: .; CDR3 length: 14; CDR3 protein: CASTTSSNTGELFF; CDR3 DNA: TGTGCCAGCACAACCTCCTCGAACACCGGGGAGCTGTTTTTT
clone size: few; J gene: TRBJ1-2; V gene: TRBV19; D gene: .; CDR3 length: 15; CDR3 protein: CASKDSGVRSYGYTF; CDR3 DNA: TGTGCCAGTAAGGACAGCGGGGTCAGAAGCTATGGCTACACCTTC
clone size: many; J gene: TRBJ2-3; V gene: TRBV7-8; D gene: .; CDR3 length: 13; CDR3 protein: CASSLQVSNTQYF; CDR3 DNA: TGTGCCAGCAGCTTACAGGTCTCGAATACGCAGTATTTT
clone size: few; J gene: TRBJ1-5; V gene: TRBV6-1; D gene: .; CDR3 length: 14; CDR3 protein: CASSTYTGNQPQHF; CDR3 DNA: TGTGCCAGCAGTACATACACAGGGAATCAGCCCCAGCATTTT
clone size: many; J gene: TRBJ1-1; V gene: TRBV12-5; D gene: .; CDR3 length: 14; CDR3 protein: CASGEKNVGVKAFF; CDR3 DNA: TGTGCTAGTGGTGAGAAGAACGTGGGGGTAAAAGCTTTCTTT